These 3 T cell receptor beta chains were all obtained from the same sample, sequenced in a study of T-cell memory formation after mild COVID-19. MiXCR, applied by TCRdb to the 5' RACE reads, yields one record per CDR3 protein. The sample comprises fewer than 700,000 distinct CDR3 sequences, about 20% of which are singletons, and roughly 8.1% rests with the top ten. The specimen was PBMCs or a T cell subset sorted from them (not recorded which). These receptors were obtained from an adult woman who had mild COVID-19 (a few samples of this study predate the infection). Cell type and time point are not known.

This clonotype was seen repeatedly, ten times or more. This sequence joins TRBV4-3 and TRBJ2-3; the D gene is possibly TRBD2 (6 bases). The CDR3 is 15 amino acids. V lost 1 base to trimming and J lost 1 base, with 9 bases between them. Germline-derived CDR1 and CDR2 are LGHNA and YSLEER. CDR3 in amino acids: CASSQGEARTDTQYF. The CDR3 DNA reads TGCGCCAGCAGCCAAGGGGAGGCTCGCACAGATACGCAGTATTTT.

This clonotype was counted between two and nine times. The CDR3 coding sequence is TGTGCCAGCAGTCAGGGGGAACTTTCCTACGAGCAGTACTTC. It yields the protein CASSQGELSYEQYF. The rearrangement links TRBV2 to TRBJ2-7; 7 bases line up with TRBD1. This CDR3 contains 14 residues. CDR1 SNHLY and CDR2 FYNNEI come from the germline V gene. With 5 bases clipped from V and 1 base from J, the junction kept 5 bases outside the gene matches.

The rearrangement links TRBV18 to TRBJ2-3; D is tentatively TRBD1 or TRBD2 (5 bases each). Germline CDR1 is KGHSH and CDR2 is LQKENI. The V end lost 4 bases, the J end lost 0 bases, and 8 bases lay between the germline ends. The CDR3 spans 14 residues. CDR3 residues: CASSHRDSTDTQYF. Written as DNA, the CDR3 is TGTGCCAGCTCACACCGGGACAGCACAGATACGCAGTATTTT.